What follows describes a single T cell receptor (beta chain). These data belong to a study of T-cell memory formation after mild COVID-19. TCRdb processed the 5' RACE reads anew with MiXCR; each CDR3 protein has one entry. The sample lists 250,000 to 350,000 distinct CDR3 sequences, roughly 15% occurring once. This CDR3 comprises 16 residues. V lost 4 bases and J lost 4, with 16 bases in between. In germline, CDR1 is SGHTA, CDR2 FQGNSA. Material: PBMCs or a T cell subset sorted from them (not recorded which). The chain carries TRBV7-2 and TRBJ1-4, with a possible D match to TRBD1 (6 bases). This clonotype was obtained from a man between 18 and 29 years old who had mild COVID-19 (a few samples of this study predate the infection). Cell type and time point are not known. CDR3 sequence (DNA): TGTGCCAGCAGCTCGAGAAGGGGGGCTTATAATGAAAAACTGTTTTTT. It specifies CASSSRRGAYNEKLFF.